This T cell receptor (beta chain) derives from a study of T cells expressing NK-cell markers. At the level of the study: In the group of eight sequenced donors, seven were HCMV-seropositive and one was seronegative.

The CDR3 consists of 13 residues. Germline CDR1 SGHRS, CDR2 YFSETQ. TCRdb reprocessed the 5' RACE reads and reports one entry per CDR3 protein, with no DNA. The ten top clones account for approximately 12%, within a sample of some 390,000 distinct CDR3 sequences. Sequencing was done on a sample of blood T cells: a sorted CD56 or NKG2C T cell subset, CD4+ or CD8+ T cells, or bulk PBMC T cells (not recorded which). The chain recombines TRBV5-1 with TRBJ2-3. This TCR was recovered from a woman in her forties or fifties in good health. The CDR3 loop is CASSWENAYTQYF.